The 30 T cell receptor beta chains listed next were all sequenced from one sample in a study of CD8 T cells in ankylosing spondylitis. TCRdb itself ran the 5' RACE reads through MiXCR, one entry per CDR3 protein. The sample yields 200,000 to 250,000 distinct CDR3 sequences, about 10% seen once. The sample comprised blood, either unsorted or a sorted T cell fraction (not recorded which). These receptor sequences come from a male donor with ankylosing spondylitis or in good health (not recorded which).

This clonotype was counted many times. The chain has TRBV10-3 and TRBJ1-5; D is unresolved. With 2 bases removed from V and 0 bases from J, the gap between germline ends came to 11 bases. The CDR3 has 16 amino acids. Germline assignment: CDR1 ENHRY and CDR2 SYGVKD. The CDR3: CAISEASPLSNQPQHF. CDR3 DNA: TGTGCCATCAGTGAGGCGTCACCCCTTAGCAATCAGCCCCAGCATTTT.

The chain is built from TRBV7-6 and TRBJ2-3; D may be TRBD1 (6 bases). V dropped 5 bases and J dropped 2 bases, with 17 bases sitting between them. The CDR3 runs to 16 residues. Germline loops: CDR1 SGHVS, CDR2 FNYEAQ. CDR3 sequence: CASSISGGRHTDTQYF. For the CDR3, the DNA is TGTGCCAGCAGCATATCTGGGGGCCGGCACACAGATACGCAGTATTTT.

This clonotype occurred many times. The rearrangement links TRBV29-1 to TRBJ2-1; 9 bases are a match to TRBD1. CDR1 SQVTM and CDR2 ANQGSEA come from the germline V gene. CDR3 size: 12 residues. V lost 4 bases and J lost 7; bases outside the gene matches: 2. The CDR3 loop is CSVGGQGNEQFF. CDR3 nucleotides: TGCAGCGTTGGGGGACAGGGTAATGAGCAGTTCTTC.

This clonotype was detected many times. The gene calls are TRBV7-8 and TRBJ2-1; D remains ambiguous. This CDR3 contains 14 residues. V lost 0 bases and J lost 4, with 7 bases in between. CDR1 and CDR2 (germline): SGHVS, FQNEAQ. The CDR3 nucleotides read TGTGCCAGCAGCTTAGCGAGGCAGTACAATGAGCAGTTCTTC. Residues: CASSLARQYNEQFF.

This clonotype occurred many times. This rearrangement joins TRBV29-1 to TRBJ2-3; D unclear. The CDR3 is 13 residues long. Trimming shortened V by 2 bases and J by 8 bases, and 14 bases separated the two germline ends. Germline V gene lookup returns CDR1 SQVTM and CDR2 ANQGSEA. In DNA form, the CDR3 reads TGCAGCGTTGAATTATCCAGAGAAGGTACGCAGTATTTT. It translates to CSVELSREGTQYF.

This clonotype was counted between two and nine times. This chain connects TRBV12-3 or TRBV12-4 to TRBJ1-2, with TRBD1 matching over 9 bases. V shed 6 bases and J 8 bases; nucleotides not matched to a gene: 4. This CDR3 is built from 12 residues. The CDR3 DNA follows: TGTGCCAGCAGCGGGACAGGGAAAGGCTACACCTTC. This gives the protein CASSGTGKGYTF.

This clonotype has only a few counts. V usage is TRBV5-1 and J usage is TRBJ1-5, with a possible D match to TRBD1 (6 bases). The CDR3 totals 13 residues. V was shortened by 0 bases and J by 7 bases, with 8 bases between the two germline ends. Germline CDR1 reads SGHRS; CDR2 reads YFSETQ. CDR3 bases: TGCGCCAGCAGCTTGGGGCAGGGGCAGCCCCAGCATTTT. This sequence encodes CASSLGQGQPQHF. Filled out from reference TRBV5-1 and TRBJ1-5, the complete variable domain reads KAGVTQTPRYLIKTRGQQVTLSCSPISGHRSVSWYQQTPGQGLQFLFEYFSETQRNKGNFPGRFSGRQFSNSRSEMNVSTLELGDSALYLCASSLGQGQPQHFGDGTRLSIL.

This clonotype showed up just a few times. The V call is TRBV2, the J call TRBJ2-1, with D uncertain. The CDR3 consists of 13 residues. V was clipped by 2 bases and J by 4 bases, with 6 bases between them. Germline CDR1 reads SNHLY; CDR2 reads FYNNEI. The CDR3 loop is CASSEHPYNEQFF. The CDR3 DNA reads TGTGCCAGCAGTGAACACCCGTACAATGAGCAGTTCTTC.

This clonotype has a count of ten or more. The chain recombines TRBV4-1 with TRBJ1-2; D not certain. V lost 2 bases and J 6 bases, leaving 10 bases between the germline ends. The CDR3 runs 13 residues. The germline gives CDR1 MGHRA, CDR2 YSYEKL. In nucleotides, the CDR3 is TGCGCCAGCAGCCAAATGGAGTTTGATGGCTACACCTTC. It specifies CASSQMEFDGYTF.

In this sample, this clonotype turned up many times. The V and J genes are TRBV7-2 and TRBJ1-6; 7 bases fit TRBD1. Germline assignment: CDR1 SGHTA and CDR2 FQGNSA. The V gene end was trimmed by 5 bases and the J gene end by 6 bases; junction bases not matched to a gene: 10. The CDR3 covers 16 residues. In DNA form, the CDR3 reads TGTGCCAGCAGCCAGGGGGGGGCTGCCGCTAATTCACCCCTCCACTTT. Protein sequence: CASSQGGAAANSPLHF.

This clonotype was seen at least ten times. This chain links TRBV6-5 with TRBJ1-4, with D perhaps matching TRBD1 (6 bases). Trimming cost V 4 bases and J 7 bases, with 19 bases left between them. Germline values: CDR1 MNHEY, CDR2 SVGAGI. There are 16 residues in the CDR3. In nucleotides, the CDR3 is TGTGCCAGCAGTTCTTTAGCGGGGGGCGCGGGTGAAAAACTGTTTTTT. It specifies CASSSLAGGAGEKLFF.

This clonotype was counted only a few times. The rearrangement uses TRBV12-3 or TRBV12-4 and TRBJ2-7; possibly TRBD1 for D (6 bases). There are 13 residues in the CDR3. V was trimmed by 6 bases and J by 7 bases, leaving 16 bases between them. The CDR3 reads CASSPGTMLEQYF. CDR3 in DNA: TGTGCCAGCAGCCCTGGGACAATGTTGGAGCAGTACTTC.

The CDR3 spells CASSEGTGLYEQYF. The CDR3 DNA follows: TGTGCCAGCAGTGAAGGGACAGGCCTCTACGAGCAGTACTTC. This chain joins TRBV6-1 and TRBJ2-7; 7 bases are a match to TRBD1. The V gene end was trimmed by 1 base and the J gene end by 3 bases; junction bases not matched to a gene: 3. Germline loops: CDR1 MNHNS, CDR2 SASEGT. This CDR3 is built from 14 residues.

This clonotype occurred many times. The chain has TRBV5-5 and TRBJ1-1; 9 bases align to TRBD1. V was clipped by 4 bases and J by 3 bases; unmatched bases: 4. Germline values: CDR1 SGHKS, CDR2 YYEKEE (reference sequence). CDR3 length equals 14 residues. The CDR3 region has the DNA TGTGCCAGCAGCGCCACAGGGGGCTACACTGAAGCTTTCTTT. Translated, it gives CASSATGGYTEAFF.

The chain is built from TRBV19 and TRBJ2-6; TRBD2 might be the D (6 bases). This CDR3 has 14 amino acids. Germline V gives CDR1 LNHDA, CDR2 SQIVND (reference sequence). The V and J ends lost 7 bases and 1 base respectively, with 8 bases between them. The DNA for the CDR3 is TGTGCCAGTACCCGGGGGTCTGGGGCCAACGTCCTGACTTTC. Residues: CASTRGSGANVLTF.

The table lists this clonotype with many counts. The chain recombines TRBV29-1 with TRBJ1-2; D unresolved. There are 13 residues in the CDR3. Trimming removed 3 bases from V and 4 bases from J, with 12 bases in between. Germline CDR1 SQVTM, CDR2 ANQGSEA. CDR3 amino acids: CSVEVATLYGYTF. The CDR3 DNA follows: TGCAGCGTTGAGGTTGCCACTCTCTATGGCTACACCTTC.

This clonotype has a count of ten or more. This chain links TRBV24-1 with TRBJ2-5, with D maybe TRBD1 (5 bases). Germline CDR1 reads KGHDR; CDR2 reads SFDVKD. This CDR3 comprises 13 residues. The V and J ends lost 6 bases and 5 bases respectively, with 12 bases between them. CDR3: CATSRAGLETQYF. The CDR3 region has the DNA TGTGCCACCAGTCGGGCAGGGTTGGAGACCCAGTACTTC.

The genes are TRBV27 and TRBJ1-1; weak D call: TRBD1 (5 bases). V was pared by 4 bases and J by 4 bases, with 13 bases between. This CDR3 has 14 residues. Per germline, CDR1 MNHEY and CDR2 SMNVEV (reference sequence). CDR3 sequence: CASSSLGGGTEAFF. The CDR3 DNA reads as TGTGCCAGCAGTTCCCTCGGGGGAGGCACTGAAGCTTTCTTT.

Ten or more counts support this clonotype. In nucleotides, the CDR3 is TGTGCCAGCAGCGGGGGGGCCTACGAGCAGTACTTC. Translating it yields CASSGGAYEQYF. The chain uses TRBV28 and TRBJ2-7, with 8 bases aligning to TRBD2. The CDR3 covers 12 residues. Per germline, CDR1 MDHEN and CDR2 SYDVKM. V lost 6 bases, J lost 2 bases, and 0 bases stayed unmatched.

This clonotype came up many times. The V and J genes are TRBV12-3 or TRBV12-4 and TRBJ2-3, with 8 bases matching TRBD1. V dropped 3 bases and J dropped 5; count of bases not matched to a gene: 4. This CDR3 spans 14 amino acids. The DNA for the CDR3 is TGTGCCAGCAGTTTTGTCACAGGGGGAGATACGCAGTATTTT. Its protein product is CASSFVTGGDTQYF.

This clonotype was seen repeatedly, ten times or more. The chain recombines TRBV11-2 with TRBJ2-7, with 11 bases that match TRBD2. The germline CDR1 and CDR2 sequences are SGHAT and FQNNGV. The CDR3 is 15 residues long. V gave up 5 bases and J gave up 2 bases; unmatched junction bases: 5. The CDR3: CASSLTSGTTYEQYF. DNA for the CDR3: TGTGCCAGCAGCCTGACTAGCGGGACCACCTACGAGCAGTACTTC.

V is TRBV5-1 and J is TRBJ2-4, with 9 bases that match TRBD2. J lost 5 bases, V lost 4 bases, and 4 bases had no gene match. CDR1 SGHRS and CDR2 YFSETQ come from the germline V gene. This CDR3 has 14 amino acids. The CDR3: CASSPGGGENIQYF. As DNA, the CDR3 is TGCGCCAGCAGCCCGGGCGGGGGGGAAAACATTCAGTACTTC.

This clonotype was detected ten times or more. This chain uses TRBV12-3 or TRBV12-4 with TRBJ1-6; 7 nucleotides match TRBD1. Trimming removed 3 bases from V and 6 bases from J; junction bases left unmatched: 11. CDR3 length equals 17 residues. As DNA, the CDR3 is TGTGCCAGCAGTTTTTCGGTGCTTGGGACAGTTAATTCACCCCTCCACTTT. It specifies CASSFSVLGTVNSPLHF.

DNA of the CDR3: TGTGCCAGCAGCTACCTACAGGGAGGCGAGCAGTACTTC. It codes for CASSYLQGGEQYF. This sequence joins TRBV7-9 and TRBJ2-7, with D perhaps being TRBD1 or TRBD2 (6 bases each). V was clipped by 4 bases and J by 6 bases, with 13 bases between them. The germline V gene has CDR1 SEHNR and CDR2 FQNEAQ (reference sequence). CDR3 size: 13 residues. Drawing the rest from reference TRBV7-9 and TRBJ2-7, the complete variable domain is DTGVSQNPRHKITKRGQNVTFRCDPISEHNRLYWYRQTLGQGPEFLTYFQNEAQLEKSRLLSDRFSAERPKGSFSTLEIQRTEQGDSAMYLCASSYLQGGEQYFGPGTRLTVT.

At least ten counts were recorded for this clonotype. The chain links TRBV29-1 to TRBJ2-1, with no clear D. Trimming pared 4 bases from V and 5 bases from J, leaving 9 bases between. This CDR3 has 12 amino acids. The germline CDR1 and CDR2 sequences are SQVTM and ANQGSEA. The CDR3 DNA reads as TGCAGCGTTGGTTCGGGCGACAATGAGCAGTTCTTC. Translated: CSVGSGDNEQFF.

V gene TRBV9 combines with J gene TRBJ2-5, with D tentatively TRBD1 or TRBD2 (5 bases each). The CDR3 covers 18 residues. Germline CDR1 SGDLS, CDR2 YYNGEE. V gave up 0 bases and J gave up 2 bases, with 20 bases separating them. The CDR3 coding sequence is TGTGCCAGCAGCGTAGTTTCCCGGGGCGTAGGATCGCAAGAGACCCAGTACTTC. Amino acids: CASSVVSRGVGSQETQYF.

Concerning this clonotype: This clone may be a read error of a much larger clone one base away. The chain uses TRBV20-1 and TRBJ1-5; 7 bases match TRBD1. J gave up 5 bases and V 2 bases, and 0 bases lay outside the gene matches. This CDR3 is built from 12 residues. CDR1 and CDR2 from the germline V gene are DFQATT and SNEGSKA (reference sequence). This CDR3 is CSARQGDQPQHF. The CDR3 nucleotides are TGCAGTGCTAGACAGGGGGATCAGCCCCAGCATTTT.

This clonotype was seen ten or more times. The V gene is TRBV12-3 or TRBV12-4, the J gene TRBJ1-1; no firm D call. The CDR3 contains 16 residues. With 2 bases removed from V and 3 bases from J, the gap between germline ends came to 16 bases. CDR3 DNA sequence: TGTGCCAGCAGTTTAACGGATGGGTATTCCTACACTGAAGCTTTCTTT. Translating gives CASSLTDGYSYTEAFF.

The V and J genes are TRBV28 and TRBJ2-3; 8 nucleotides match TRBD1. The CDR3 loop spans 14 amino acids. The ends lost 10 bases at V and 5 bases at J; junction bases unmatched: 11. Germline loops: CDR1 MDHEN, CDR2 SYDVKM. The CDR3 sequence: CATSPGGAVDTQYF. CDR3 nucleotides: TGTGCCACCAGCCCAGGGGGCGCGGTAGATACGCAGTATTTT.

This clonotype was recorded a few times. V and J are TRBV11-2 and TRBJ2-5; TRBD1 matches 12 bases. CDR1 SGHAT and CDR2 FQNNGV come from the germline V gene. V trimming: 3 bases; J trimming: 5 bases; junction bases outside the gene matches: 10. The CDR3 runs 17 residues. The CDR3 sequence is CASSFQGQGASRETQYF. Here the CDR3 DNA reads TGTGCCAGCAGCTTCCAGGGACAGGGGGCATCGCGGGAGACCCAGTACTTC.